Listed here are 10 T cell receptor beta chains from one sample, sequenced in a study of cytomegalovirus exposure and HLA in healthy donors. The PCR made use of 60 Vbeta and 13 Jbeta primers. TCRdb keeps only in-frame clones here, not all; method: immunoSEQ multiplex PCR. The sample holds roughly 74,000 clones; around 76% are singletons and the top ten take around 1.5%. Source material: PBMCs. These receptors were collected from a man in his forties in good health and CMV-seronegative.

The chain carries TRBV5-1 and TRBJ1-1, with 8 bases matching TRBD1. This CDR3 comprises 16 residues. CDR1 is SGHRS, CDR2 YFSETQ, per germline. V was clipped by 0 bases and J by 0 bases; unmatched bases: 4. CDR3 protein: CASSLGGQGLNTEAFF. The CDR3 DNA sequence: TGCGCCAGCAGCTTGGGAGGACAGGGTTTGAACACTGAAGCTTTCTTT. The full variable domain, rest sourced from reference TRBV5-1 and TRBJ1-1, is KAGVTQTPRYLIKTRGQQVTLSCSPISGHRSVSWYQQTPGQGLQFLFEYFSETQRNKGNFPGRFSGRQFSNSRSEMNVSTLELGDSALYLCASSLGGQGLNTEAFFGQGTRLTVV.

The chain employs TRBV5-6 and TRBJ2-1; D unclear. Germline V gene data show CDR1 as SGHDT and CDR2 as YYEEEE. Trimming left V 1 base short and J 3 bases short, with 5 bases between. There are 13 residues in the CDR3. Here the CDR3 DNA reads TGTGCCAGCAGCTTGACGGTCTACAATGAGCAGTTCTTC. Translated: CASSLTVYNEQFF.

The V call is TRBV5-1, the J call TRBJ2-7; 7 nucleotides align to TRBD2. CDR3 length: 17 amino acids. Germline values: CDR1 SGHRS, CDR2 YFSETQ. V was clipped by 1 base and J by 2 bases; unmatched bases: 12. The CDR3 loop is CASSLRPTLAETYEQYF. The CDR3 DNA follows: TGCGCCAGCAGCTTGCGCCCGACTCTAGCGGAAACCTACGAGCAGTACTTC.

V and J are TRBV5-1 and TRBJ2-1, with D unclear. The CDR3 sequence is 13 residues long. The ends were cut back, 4 bases at V and 9 bases at J, with 14 bases in the middle. Looked up from germline, CDR1 is SGHRS and CDR2 is YFSETQ. The CDR3 sequence: CASSLPTPGEQFF. CDR3 nucleotides: TGCGCCAGCAGCCTACCGACCCCAGGTGAGCAGTTCTTC.

The chain has TRBV12-5 and TRBJ2-1; 7 bases are shared with TRBD1. The V and J ends lost 2 bases and 10 bases, in that order; junction bases with no gene match: 2. The CDR3 extends over 12 amino acids. CDR1 is LGHNT, CDR2 FRNRAP, per germline. The CDR3 region is CASGLIGGEQFF. The CDR3 DNA follows: TGTGCTAGTGGTTTGATAGGGGGCGAGCAGTTCTTC.

As DNA, the CDR3 is TGTGCCAGCAGTTCCGGGACTAGAAATGAGCAGTTCTTC. It codes for CASSSGTRNEQFF. This chain joins TRBV7-2 and TRBJ2-1; 8 bases fit TRBD2. The trim removed 6 bases at V and 7 bases at J, leaving 5 bases unmatched. The CDR3 has 13 residues. The V gene's germline CDR1 is SGHTA and CDR2 FQGNSA.

V and J are TRBV19 and TRBJ2-6, with 7 bases fitting TRBD1. Germline values: CDR1 LNHDA, CDR2 SQIVND (reference sequence). CDR3 length: 17 residues. V dropped 6 bases and J dropped 0; count of bases not matched to a gene: 8. The CDR3 sequence is CASRVAGGTSGANVLTF. CDR3 DNA: TGTGCCAGTAGGGTGGCAGGGGGAACCTCTGGGGCCAACGTCCTGACTTTC.

Here the CDR3 DNA reads TGTGCCAGCCGCCTGACAGGGGGCACAGATACGCAGTATTTT. Protein: CASRLTGGTDTQYF. This chain links TRBV19 with TRBJ2-3; TRBD1 matches at 8 bases. V shed 9 bases, J shed 1 base, and the junction held 6 bases outside the gene matches. Germline values: CDR1 LNHDA, CDR2 SQIVND (reference sequence). The CDR3 consists of 14 residues.

The rearrangement uses TRBV19 and TRBJ1-5; 8 bases are a match to TRBD1. Germline loops: CDR1 LNHDA, CDR2 SQIVND (reference sequence). This CDR3 comprises 14 residues. The V segment lost 6 bases and the J segment 7 bases; nucleotides outside the gene matches: 8. This chain's CDR3 is CASRPGQGNQPQHF. The CDR3 DNA sequence: TGTGCCAGTAGACCCGGACAGGGTAACCAGCCCCAGCATTTT.

This chain links TRBV6-1 with TRBJ1-2; D is unresolved. Per germline, CDR1 MNHNS and CDR2 SASEGT. The CDR3 has 15 amino acids. With 4 bases removed from V and 3 bases from J, the gap between germline ends came to 15 bases. The CDR3 DNA is TGTGCCAGCAGTGTATACGGGGTCGGTGACTATGGCTACACCTTC. Translated, it gives CASSVYGVGDYGYTF.